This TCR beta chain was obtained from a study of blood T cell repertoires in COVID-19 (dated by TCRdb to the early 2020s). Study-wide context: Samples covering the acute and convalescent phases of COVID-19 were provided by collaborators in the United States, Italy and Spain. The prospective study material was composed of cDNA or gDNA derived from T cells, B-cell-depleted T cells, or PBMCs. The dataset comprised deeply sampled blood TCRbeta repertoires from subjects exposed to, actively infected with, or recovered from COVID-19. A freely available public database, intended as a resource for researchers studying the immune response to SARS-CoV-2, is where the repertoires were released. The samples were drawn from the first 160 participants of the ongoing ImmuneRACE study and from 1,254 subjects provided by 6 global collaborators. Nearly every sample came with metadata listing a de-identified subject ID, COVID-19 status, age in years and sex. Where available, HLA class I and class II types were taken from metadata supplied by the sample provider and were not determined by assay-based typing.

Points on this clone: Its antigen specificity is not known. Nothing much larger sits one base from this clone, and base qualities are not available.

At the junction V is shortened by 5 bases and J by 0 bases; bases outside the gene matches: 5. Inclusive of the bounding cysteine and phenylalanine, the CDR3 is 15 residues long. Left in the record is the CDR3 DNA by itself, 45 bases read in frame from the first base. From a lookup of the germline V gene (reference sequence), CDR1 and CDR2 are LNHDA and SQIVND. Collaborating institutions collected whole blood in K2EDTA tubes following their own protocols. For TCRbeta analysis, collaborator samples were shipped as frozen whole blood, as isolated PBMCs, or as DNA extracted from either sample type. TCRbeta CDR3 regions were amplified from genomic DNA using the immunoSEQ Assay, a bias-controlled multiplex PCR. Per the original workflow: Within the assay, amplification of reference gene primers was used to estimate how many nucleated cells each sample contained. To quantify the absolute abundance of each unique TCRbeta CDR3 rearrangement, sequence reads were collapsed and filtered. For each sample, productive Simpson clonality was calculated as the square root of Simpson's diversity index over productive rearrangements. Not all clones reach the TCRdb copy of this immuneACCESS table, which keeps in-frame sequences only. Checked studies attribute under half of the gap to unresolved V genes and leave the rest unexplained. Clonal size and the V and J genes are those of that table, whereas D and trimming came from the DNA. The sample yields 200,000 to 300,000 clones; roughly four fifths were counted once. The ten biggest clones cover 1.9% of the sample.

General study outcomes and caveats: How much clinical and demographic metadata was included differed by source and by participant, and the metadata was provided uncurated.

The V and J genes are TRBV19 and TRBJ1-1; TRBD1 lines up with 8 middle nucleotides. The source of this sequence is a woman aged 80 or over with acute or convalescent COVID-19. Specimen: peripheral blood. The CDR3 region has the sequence CASSVDRVMNTEAFF. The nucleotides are TGTGCCAGTAGTGTGGACAGGGTCATGAACACTGAAGCTTTCTTT.